The present T cell receptor (beta chain) was sequenced within a study of cytotoxic CD8 clonotypes in ibrutinib-treated CLL. As for the study in general: Within the patient group, about ten were relapsed/refractory and approximately 15 treatment-naive, and around 18 were IGHV unmutated. Points from the study as a whole: Sustained-remission patients were sampled at one set of times and progressing patients at different ones. Clonality grew at ibrutinib response; at progression, it decreased back toward baseline.

With respect to this clone: The antigen remains undetermined.

The protocol was immunoSEQ multiplex PCR, while the TCRdb copy is restricted to in-frame clones and leaves out a portion. The sample shows some 200,000 clones, approximately 79% of them seen only once. The germline CDR1 and CDR2 sequences are MDHEN and SYDVKM. Deletions cut 2 bases from V and 2 bases from J, with 7 bases between. The CDR3 is made up of 14 amino acids. This TCR came from a human donor with chronic lymphocytic leukemia. The chain is built from TRBV28 and TRBJ1-5; D is possibly TRBD1 (5 bases). Here the sequenced sample was PBMCs, taken after 12 months of ibrutinib treatment. Here the CDR3 DNA reads TGTGCCAGCAGTTTACAACAGGGCAATCAGCCCCAGCATTTT. Amino acid sequence: CASSLQQGNQPQHF.